The entry below gives a single T cell receptor (beta chain) sequence along with its context. Trimming stripped 3 bases from V and 5 bases from J, with 7 bases between. Germline lookup yields CDR1 SNHLY and CDR2 FYNNEI. The CDR3 length is 12 residues. The data derive from a study of tumor-infiltrating lymphocytes in oesophageal squamous cell carcinoma. TCRdb reprocessed the PCR reads via MiXCR and lists one record per CDR3 protein. The sample gives around 21,000 distinct CDR3 sequences, about two fifths of which show up once; roughly 10% is in the top ten. The TCR comes from a male donor with esophageal squamous cell carcinoma. The chain employs TRBV2 and TRBJ1-2; the D gene is possibly TRBD1 (5 bases). Sequencing was done on a sample of normal esophageal tissue next to the tumor. CDR3 residues: CASSEGEYGYTF. The CDR3 DNA reads TGTGCCAGCAGTGAGGGGGAATATGGCTACACCTTC. The whole variable domain, remainder taken from reference TRBV2 and TRBJ1-2, is EPEVTQTPSHQVTQMGQEVILRCVPISNHLYFYWYRQILGQKVEFLVSFYNNEISEKSEIFDDQFSVERPDGSNFTLKIRSTKLEDSAMYFCASSEGEYGYTFGSGTRLTVV.